These 15 T cell receptor beta chains were all obtained from the same sample, sequenced in a study of T-cell memory formation after mild COVID-19. TCRdb passed the 5' RACE reads through MiXCR, listing each CDR3 protein once. The sample has about 390,000 distinct CDR3 sequences, more than 20% seen once. Material for sequencing was PBMCs or a T cell subset sorted from them (not recorded which). Every receptor here comes from an adult woman who had mild COVID-19 (a few samples of this study predate the infection). Cell type and time point are not known.

This clonotype came up a few times. The rearrangement joins TRBV4-1 to TRBJ1-2; 7 nucleotides match TRBD1. With V trimmed by 5 bases and J by 0 bases, 9 bases remained unmatched. The CDR3 has 16 residues. CDR1 is MGHRA, CDR2 YSYEKL, per germline. CDR3 region: CASSYRDSRSNYGYTF. DNA of the CDR3: TGCGCCAGCAGCTATCGGGACAGTAGATCTAACTATGGCTACACCTTC.

This clonotype was picked up a small number of times. The chain recombines TRBV7-9 with TRBJ2-1; 14 bases are shared with TRBD2. With 7 bases clipped from V and 0 bases from J, the junction kept 5 bases outside the gene matches. Germline V lookup: CDR1 SEHNR, CDR2 FQNEAQ (reference sequence). The CDR3 covers 17 residues. CDR3 nucleotides: TGTGCCAGCATGGGACTAGCGGGGGACAGCTCCTACAATGAGCAGTTCTTC. Translating gives CASMGLAGDSSYNEQFF.

This clonotype occurred a few times. The V call is TRBV15, the J call TRBJ2-2; 10 bases are a match to TRBD2. Germline V lookup: CDR1 LNHNV, CDR2 YYDKDF (reference sequence). CDR3 length: 19 amino acids. The J segment lost 4 bases and the V segment lost 0 bases, leaving 11 bases of the junction unmatched. CDR3: CATSRDRELAGSSTGELFF. CDR3 sequence (DNA): TGTGCCACCAGCAGAGATCGGGAACTAGCGGGGAGCTCCACCGGGGAGCTGTTTTTT.

The table lists this clonotype with many counts. The chain employs TRBV29-1 and TRBJ2-7; 9 bases map to TRBD2. The germline V gene has CDR1 SQVTM and CDR2 ANQGSEA. V lost 2 bases to trimming and J lost 7 bases; unmatched junction nucleotides: 9. This CDR3 is 14 amino acids long. This CDR3 reads CSVELAGQRWEQYF. CDR3 DNA: TGCAGCGTTGAACTAGCGGGGCAGAGATGGGAGCAGTACTTC.

The chain is built from TRBV27 and TRBJ2-1; tentative D call: TRBD1 (5 bases). V lost 7 bases, J lost 0 bases, and 16 bases lay in between. The CDR3 runs to 16 residues. The V gene's germline CDR1 is MNHEY and CDR2 SMNVEV (reference sequence). The CDR3 protein is CASKPYTGVSYNEQFF. In DNA, the CDR3 is TGTGCCAGCAAGCCCTATACAGGTGTCTCCTACAATGAGCAGTTCTTC.

The V call is TRBV7-2, the J call TRBJ2-3; D unclear. The length of the CDR3 is 15 residues. V was cut by 1 base and J by 0 bases, with 8 bases left in between. Germline CDR1 is SGHTA and CDR2 is FQGNSA. CDR3 nucleotides: TGTGCCAGCAGCTTAGACACAGTTAGCACAGATACGCAGTATTTT. This encodes CASSLDTVSTDTQYF.

Only a few counts were recorded for this clonotype. V is TRBV5-1 and J is TRBJ1-2; D remains ambiguous. Germline lookup yields CDR1 SGHRS and CDR2 YFSETQ. The CDR3 runs to 13 residues. V was pared by 2 bases and J by 6 bases, with 11 bases between. CDR3 sequence reads: CASSFFSGDGYTF. As DNA, the CDR3 is TGCGCCAGCAGCTTTTTCAGCGGGGATGGCTACACCTTC.

The chain uses TRBV9 and TRBJ2-3; a weak D match, TRBD2 (6 bases). CDR3 length equals 16 residues. Germline V gene data show CDR1 as SGDLS and CDR2 as YYNGEE. The germline V and J ends were trimmed by 1 base and 6 bases, with 18 bases remaining between them. In DNA, the CDR3 is TGTGCCAGCAGCGTATCAGTTGGGCGGAGGGCGGATACGCAGTATTTT. Translation gives CASSVSVGRRADTQYF. The complete variable domain, with remaining parts taken from reference TRBV9 and TRBJ2-3, reads DSGVTQTPKHLITATGQRVTLRCSPRSGDLSVYWYQQSLDQGLQFLIQYYNGEERAKGNILERFSAQQFPDLHSELNLSSLELGDSALYFCASSVSVGRRADTQYFGPGTRLTVL.

This clonotype turned up a few times. J is TRBJ2-3 and V is TRBV24-1; unclear D gene. CDR3 length equals 13 residues. The germline V gene encodes CDR1 KGHDR and CDR2 SFDVKD. V lost 4 bases and J lost 8, with 12 bases in between. The CDR3 sequence: CATSDSHSGTQYF. The CDR3 DNA follows: TGTGCCACCAGTGACTCCCACTCGGGTACGCAGTATTTT.

The chain carries TRBV12-3 or TRBV12-4 and TRBJ1-5; 8 bases fit TRBD1. The CDR3 extends over 14 amino acids. The V segment lost 7 bases and the J segment 7 bases; nucleotides outside the gene matches: 9. CDR3 sequence: CASTWTGNRQPQHF. As DNA, the CDR3 is TGTGCCAGCACCTGGACAGGGAACAGACAGCCCCAGCATTTT.

In this sample, this clonotype turned up many times. The genes are TRBV5-5 and TRBJ2-1; D is perhaps TRBD1 (5 bases). Deletions cut 4 bases from V and 9 bases from J, with 11 bases between. The CDR3 spans 12 residues. Germline loops: CDR1 SGHKS, CDR2 YYEKEE (reference sequence). The CDR3 DNA reads TGTGCCAGCAGCCAGGACAATGCTGAGCAGTTCTTC. It is translated as CASSQDNAEQFF.

This chain uses TRBV12-3 or TRBV12-4 with TRBJ1-2; no firm D call. CDR3 length: 13 residues. Trimming removed 4 bases from V and 7 bases from J, with 13 bases in between. CDR3 nucleotides: TGTGCCAGCAGTTCGTGGGCCTTGGGTGGCTACACCTTC. It is translated as CASSSWALGGYTF.

V and J are TRBV12-3 or TRBV12-4 and TRBJ2-7; D is perhaps TRBD2 (6 bases). The V end was cut by 7 bases, the J end by 6 bases, with 19 bases between. The CDR3 runs 14 residues. The CDR3 nucleotides read TGTGCCAGCACCTTGGGAGGAGCTCCCGGCGAGCAGTACTTC. Its translation: CASTLGGAPGEQYF.

This sequence joins TRBV20-1 and TRBJ2-1; 9 bases align to TRBD2. Germline trimming cut 1 base from V and 1 base from J; bases unmatched to any gene: 14. The CDR3 loop spans 19 amino acids. CDR1 DFQATT and CDR2 SNEGSKA come from the germline V gene (reference sequence). CDR3 protein: CSARVGASGTRVSYNEQFF. CDR3 bases: TGCAGTGCTAGAGTCGGTGCTAGCGGGACCAGAGTGTCCTACAATGAGCAGTTCTTC.

This chain connects TRBV10-3 to TRBJ2-5, with 11 nucleotides matching TRBD2. CDR3 length: 18 amino acids. Germline values: CDR1 ENHRY, CDR2 SYGVKD. Trimming at V came to 2 bases and at J to 5 bases, leaving 13 bases not matched to a gene. The CDR3 nucleotides read TGTGCCATCAGTGAGCAGCCTAGCGGGGGGACCTCCGGTGAGACCCAGTACTTC. Its protein is CAISEQPSGGTSGETQYF.